The 20 T cell receptor beta chains below all came from one sample that was sequenced in a study of beta chain features in type 1 diabetes. Reverse transcription of all isolated RNA meant that expressed TCRB transcripts were sequenced. Generated by immunoSEQ multiplex PCR, the TCRdb table keeps only in-frame clones and is missing some. The profile shows about 370,000 clones, about 14% of them singletons. The sample consisted of naive CD4+ T cells from blood. These receptors were collected from a young woman in good health.

This clone was counted only a few times. V gene TRBV25-1 combines with J gene TRBJ2-3; TRBD2 matches 7 bases. CDR3 size: 15 residues. The trim removed 3 bases at V and 2 bases at J, leaving 5 bases unmatched. Germline CDR1 is MGHDK and CDR2 is SYGVNS. The CDR3 DNA sequence: TGTGCCAGCAGTGAGCTGGGAGGGAACACAGATACGCAGTATTTT. Translation gives CASSELGGNTDTQYF.

The genes are TRBV7-9 and TRBJ2-5, with 9 bases identical to TRBD1. Germline V gene lookup returns CDR1 SEHNR and CDR2 FQNEAQ (reference sequence). The J segment lost 7 bases and the V segment lost 5 bases, leaving 11 bases of the junction unmatched. The CDR3 sequence is 15 residues long. CDR3 region: CASSLTGGPTLTQYF. CDR3 DNA sequence: TGTGCCAGCAGCCTCACAGGGGGCCCGACCCTGACCCAGTACTTC.

This chain joins TRBV5-1 and TRBJ1-2; D is unresolved. The CDR3 contains 16 residues. Germline CDR1 reads SGHRS; CDR2 reads YFSETQ. Trimming removed 4 bases at V and 5 bases at J, with 21 bases between. This chain's CDR3 is CASSMVPLRSQYGYTF. Written as DNA, the CDR3 is TGCGCCAGCAGCATGGTTCCCCTTCGTTCGCAGTATGGCTACACCTTC.

J is TRBJ2-1 and V is TRBV12-5; 14 nucleotides align to TRBD2. J lost 2 bases, V lost 0 bases, and 12 bases had no gene match. The CDR3 contains 21 residues. The germline gives CDR1 LGHNT, CDR2 FRNRAP. The CDR3 bases are TGTGCTAGTGGTTTGGTACACGGCCCCGGGACTAGCGGGAGCCCCTACAATGAGCAGTTCTTC. This gives the protein CASGLVHGPGTSGSPYNEQFF.

V and J are TRBV7-2 and TRBJ2-7; the D gene is possibly TRBD2 (5 bases). Trimming shortened V by 0 bases and J by 6 bases, and 9 bases separated the two germline ends. CDR1 is SGHTA, CDR2 FQGNSA, per germline. The CDR3 is made up of 13 amino acids. CDR3 sequence (DNA): TGTGCCAGCAGCTTAGCGGGAGTGGGCGAGCAGTACTTC. The encoded protein is CASSLAGVGEQYF.

In its sample, this clone was seen a few times. The chain combines TRBV6-1 with TRBJ1-1, with D perhaps TRBD1 (5 bases). V lost 6 bases and J 1 base, leaving 9 bases between the germline ends. Germline V gene sequence: CDR1 MNHNS, CDR2 SASEGT. This CDR3 is built from 13 residues. The CDR3 bases are TGTGCCAGCAGGCTTACAGGGAACACTGAAGCTTTCTTT. It is translated as CASRLTGNTEAFF.

The J gene is TRBJ1-5, the V gene TRBV15; no definite D call. The CDR3 covers 14 residues. V was shortened by 0 bases and J by 5 bases, with 8 bases between the two germline ends. Germline V gives CDR1 LNHNV, CDR2 YYDKDF (reference sequence). The chain's CDR3 is CATSRDGPHQPQHF. CDR3 nucleotides: TGTGCCACCAGCAGAGATGGGCCCCATCAGCCCCAGCATTTT. Variable domain in full (rest from reference TRBV15 and TRBJ1-5): DAMVIQNPRYQVTQFGKPVTLSCSQTLNHNVMYWYQQKSSQAPKLLFHYYDKDFNNEADTPDNFQSRRPNTSFCFLDIRSPGLGDTAMYLCATSRDGPHQPQHFGDGTRLSIL.

This clone was observed a handful of times. The CDR3 coding sequence is TGTGCCAGCAGAACTGACACGCCTAAAGCAGAGACCCAGTACTTC. Translation: CASRTDTPKAETQYF. The rearrangement uses TRBV5-6 and TRBJ2-5; D call uncertain. CDR1 is SGHDT, CDR2 YYEEEE, per germline. V was cut by 5 bases and J by 4 bases, with 18 bases left in between. The CDR3 length is 15 residues.

This clone has only a few counts. The chain links TRBV4-3 to TRBJ2-1; D uncertain. V lost 3 bases, J lost 10 bases, and 16 bases lay in between. From germline, CDR1 is LGHNA and CDR2 YSLEER. The length of the CDR3 is 14 residues. CDR3 sequence reads: CASSHPETYSEQFF. The DNA of the CDR3 is TGCGCCAGCAGCCACCCCGAAACGTACAGCGAGCAGTTCTTC.

This clone appeared a few times. The genes are TRBV14 and TRBJ2-7; a possible D gene is TRBD1 (5 bases). This CDR3 has 12 amino acids. V lost 2 bases to trimming and J lost 3 bases, with 5 bases between them. Germline V CDR1 and CDR2: SGHDN, FVKESK. Written as DNA, the CDR3 is TGTGCCAGCAGCCAACAGGGCTACGAGCAGTACTTC. This sequence encodes CASSQQGYEQYF.

This clone was counted between two and nine times. The chain carries TRBV15 and TRBJ2-1; TRBD2 aligns across 14 bases. The CDR3 is 19 residues long. Losses at the gene ends were 5 bases for V and 0 bases for J; bases not matched to a gene: 9. The germline gives CDR1 LNHNV, CDR2 YYDKDF (reference sequence). This CDR3 reads CATSPWTSGRPSSYNEQFF. The CDR3 DNA is TGTGCCACCAGCCCCTGGACTAGCGGGAGGCCGAGCTCCTACAATGAGCAGTTCTTC.

The chain links TRBV6-1 to TRBJ2-7; 10 positions agree with TRBD2. V gave up 2 bases and J gave up 7 bases; unmatched junction bases: 5. This CDR3 has 14 residues. From germline, CDR1 is MNHNS and CDR2 SASEGT. CDR3 sequence (DNA): TGTGCCAGCAGTGAACTAGCGGGAGTGAAAGAGCAGTACTTC. This sequence encodes CASSELAGVKEQYF.

The chain links TRBV18 to TRBJ1-1, with D uncertain. V lost 5 bases and J lost 0, with 10 bases in between. Germline assignment: CDR1 KGHSH and CDR2 LQKENI. The CDR3 contains 14 residues. Here the CDR3 DNA reads TGTGCCAGCTCATCGACTTCGGTGAACACTGAAGCTTTCTTT. It yields the protein CASSSTSVNTEAFF.

The rearrangement joins TRBV7-9 to TRBJ2-4; no clear D gene. V shed 1 base and J shed 2 bases, with 21 bases lying between them. The CDR3 is 19 residues long. CDR1 and CDR2 (germline): SEHNR, FQNEAQ (reference sequence). The CDR3 DNA reads TGTGCCAGCAGCTTAGAGTTTTCGATCCCGATCGAGACCAAAAACATTCAGTACTTC. It translates to CASSLEFSIPIETKNIQYF.

The CDR3 DNA reads TGTGCCAGCACCGAACTTAGCGGGAGTCGCTACAATGAGCAGTTCTTC. Encoded protein: CASTELSGSRYNEQFF. The chain uses TRBV11-2 and TRBJ2-1, with 9 bases matching TRBD2. CDR3 length: 16 amino acids. Trimming took 7 bases from V and 3 from J; bases not matched to a gene: 10. Germline values: CDR1 SGHAT, CDR2 FQNNGV.

This clone was picked up a small number of times. The rearrangement uses TRBV4-3 and TRBJ2-1; the match to TRBD1 covers 7 bases. Germline assignment: CDR1 LGHNA and CDR2 YSLEER. Losses at the gene ends were 4 bases for V and 10 bases for J; bases not matched to a gene: 4. The CDR3 length is 12 residues. The CDR3 here is CASSRRGQEQFF. The CDR3, as DNA: TGCGCCAGCAGCCGTAGGGGGCAGGAGCAGTTCTTC.

This clone was detected only a few times. The chain recombines TRBV9 with TRBJ2-7, with D possibly being TRBD2 (6 bases). With 4 bases removed from V and 1 base from J, the gap between germline ends came to 15 bases. CDR1 SGDLS and CDR2 YYNGEE come from the germline V gene. The CDR3 extends over 15 amino acids. The CDR3 coding sequence is TGTGCCAGCAGCTCTCGGGACTTATTGTCCTACGAGCAGTACTTC. Translating gives CASSSRDLLSYEQYF.

This clone was counted between two and nine times. This chain joins TRBV28 and TRBJ2-5; D unclear. V was clipped by 3 bases and J by 4 bases, with 3 bases between them. Germline V gene sequence: CDR1 MDHEN, CDR2 SYDVKM. The CDR3 extends over 11 amino acids. CDR3 region: CASSFGETQYF. The CDR3 nucleotides read TGTGCCAGCAGTTTCGGAGAGACCCAGTACTTC.

The gene calls are TRBV28 and TRBJ1-4; D gene unclear. Germline lookup yields CDR1 MDHEN and CDR2 SYDVKM. V lost 8 bases, J lost 0 bases, and 7 bases lay in between. The CDR3 covers 13 residues. Here the CDR3 reads CASGVATNEKLFF. The DNA of the CDR3 is TGTGCCAGCGGTGTAGCAACTAATGAAAAACTGTTTTTT. Drawing the rest from reference TRBV28 and TRBJ1-4, the complete variable domain is DVKVTQSSRYLVKRTGEKVFLECVQDMDHENMFWYRQDPGLGLRLIYFSYDVKMKEKGDIPEGYSVSREKKERFSLILESASTNQTSMYLCASGVATNEKLFFGSGTQLSVL.

The V gene is TRBV28, the J gene TRBJ2-7, with 14 bases matching TRBD2. V dropped 4 bases and J dropped 4; count of bases not matched to a gene: 12. The CDR3 runs 18 residues. CDR1 is MDHEN and CDR2 is SYDVKM in the germline V gene. In DNA, the CDR3 is TGTGCCAGCAGTTCTCCCCCCGGGACTAGCGGGAGTTTTTACGAGCAGTACTTC. Amino acids: CASSSPPGTSGSFYEQYF.